The 8 T cell receptor beta chains listed next were all sequenced from one sample in a study of cytomegalovirus exposure and HLA in healthy donors. Here immunoSEQ multiplex PCR was the method, and the copy in TCRdb shows in-frame clones only, minus some. The sample gives a few hundred thousand clones, 88% of which show up once; around 0.9% is in the top ten. The source material was PBMCs. These receptors all stem from a woman between 18 and 29 years old in good health and CMV-seronegative.

The V gene is TRBV7-6, the J gene TRBJ2-7; a possible D gene is TRBD1 (8 bases). The germline V gene encodes CDR1 SGHVS and CDR2 FNYEAQ. Trimming removed 0 bases at V and 5 bases at J, with 14 bases between. The CDR3 totals 15 residues. The chain's CDR3 is CASSLAQGAGDEQYF. The DNA of the CDR3 is TGTGCCAGCAGCTTAGCCCAGGGGGCGGGGGACGAGCAGTACTTC.

The chain carries TRBV18 and TRBJ2-1; 9 bases match TRBD2. Germline CDR1 reads KGHSH; CDR2 reads LQKENI. The junction had 14 bases not matched to a gene; V was cut back by 0 bases and J by 8 bases. The CDR3 consists of 18 residues. The DNA of the CDR3 is TGTGCCAGCTCACCACCTGGCGGGAGGGCCGTTTCTGTTCATGAGCAGTTCTTC. Translated: CASSPPGGRAVSVHEQFF.

The chain employs TRBV15 and TRBJ2-3; possible D gene TRBD2, 6 bases. CDR3 length equals 17 residues. Germline-derived CDR1 and CDR2 are LNHNV and YYDKDF (reference sequence). The V and J ends lost 4 bases and 1 base respectively, with 18 bases between them. The CDR3 nucleotides read TGTGCCACCAGCACCCTGGGGGGAGTCTTCGGCACAGATACGCAGTATTTT. It is translated as CATSTLGGVFGTDTQYF.

The chain is built from TRBV7-2 and TRBJ2-5; D is ambiguous. The germline V and J ends were trimmed by 1 base and 7 bases, with 4 bases remaining between them. In germline, CDR1 is SGHTA, CDR2 FQGNSA. The CDR3 consists of 11 residues. DNA of the CDR3: TGTGCCAGCAGCTTAGTAGCGACCCAGTACTTC. Translated, it gives CASSLVATQYF.

The chain has TRBV19 and TRBJ2-1, with 12 bases that match TRBD2. V gave up 3 bases and J gave up 8 bases; unmatched junction bases: 5. Germline V lookup: CDR1 LNHDA, CDR2 SQIVND (reference sequence). The CDR3 contains 15 residues. CDR3 region: CASSMGGLAGDEQFF. CDR3 DNA: TGTGCCAGTAGTATGGGGGGACTAGCGGGTGATGAGCAGTTCTTC.

This rearrangement joins TRBV4-3 to TRBJ2-7; the D gene is possibly TRBD2 (7 bases). The CDR3 is 16 residues long. Germline V gene data show CDR1 as LGHNA and CDR2 as YSLEER. V was pared by 1 base and J by 7 bases, with 20 bases between. In DNA, the CDR3 is TGCGCCAGCAGCCAAGGGGTGTCGGGGGGCCGTGAGGAGCAGTACTTC. Translated, it gives CASSQGVSGGREEQYF.

The chain links TRBV28 to TRBJ1-5; D is unresolved. Trimming shortened V by 4 bases and J by 7 bases, and 8 bases separated the two germline ends. The V gene's germline CDR1 is MDHEN and CDR2 SYDVKM. The CDR3 extends over 12 amino acids. CDR3 loop: CASSYVFQPQHF. The CDR3 DNA sequence: TGTGCCAGCAGTTATGTCTTCCAGCCCCAGCATTTT.

V gene TRBV28 combines with J gene TRBJ1-1, with 9 bases matching TRBD1. CDR3 size: 19 residues. With 3 bases clipped from V and 0 bases from J, the junction kept 14 bases outside the gene matches. Germline V gene sequence: CDR1 MDHEN, CDR2 SYDVKM. The CDR3 nucleotides are TGTGCCAGCAGTTTCGGTCTTTTCGGGACAGGGATGATGAACACTGAAGCTTTCTTT. Translating it yields CASSFGLFGTGMMNTEAFF.